This is a list of T cell receptor beta chains from one sample in a study of a mutant IDH1 vaccine in newly diagnosed glioma. Their cognate antigens are unknown. TCRdb keeps only in-frame clones here, not all; method: immunoSEQ multiplex PCR. The sample has roughly 130,000 clones; around 80% are singletons. The starting material was PBMCs, obtained from a glioma patient whose treatment included an IDH1 peptide vaccine. All receptors come from a man in his forties with glioma. Each CDR3 is given with its conserved first and last residue. Fields, in order: D gene, V gene, clone size, J gene, CDR3 DNA, CDR3 protein. A D gene is named only where the DNA matches it firmly. A row's size may be missing; if present it is once, few, many or a size class.

>-|TRBV15|-|TRBJ2-7
TGTGCCACCAGCGTTACCGACGGAAGCTCCTACGAGCAGTACTTC
CATSVTDGSSYEQYF
>TRBD1|TRBV7-2|-|TRBJ1-4
TGTGCCAGCAGCCTCCGACAGGGGCTAGGGGAAAAACTGTTTTTT
CASSLRQGLGEKLFF
>TRBD1|TRBV5-1|few|TRBJ1-1
TGCGCCAGCAGCTTGGCTAGACAGGGGGCAAACACTGAAGCTTTCTTT
CASSLARQGANTEAFF
>TRBD1|TRBV19|-|TRBJ2-7
TGTGCCAGTAGTAATGCGGGACAGGGGGCGGTTGTCCCCCTCGAGCAGTACTTC
CASSNAGQGAVVPLEQYF
>-|TRBV5-4|few|TRBJ1-1
TGTGCCAGCAGCTGGTGGACGAACACTGAAGCTTTCTTT
CASSWWTNTEAFF
>TRBD2|TRBV4-2|-|TRBJ2-3
TGTGCCAGCAGCCAAGATGGTTCTAGCGGGGGGTCCACAGATACGCAGTATTTT
CASSQDGSSGGSTDTQYF
>TRBD2|TRBV19|few|TRBJ2-3
TGTGCCAGTGGAAGCGGGAGGGGGGATACGCAGTATTTT
CASGSGRGDTQYF
>-|TRBV13|-|TRBJ2-3
TGTGCCAGCAGCTTAAACGGGGGGCCCCTTGGGGATACGCAGTATTTT
CASSLNGGPLGDTQYF
>TRBD2|TRBV6-5|few|TRBJ2-3
TGTGCCAGCAGCCCCACCGCGGGAGAGGATACGCAGTATTTT
CASSPTAGEDTQYF
>-|TRBV19|-|TRBJ1-2
TGTGCCAGTAATGATTGGATCCTTTCCGGTGGCTACACCTTC
CASNDWILSGGYTF
>-|TRBV28|-|TRBJ1-1
TGTGCCAGCAGTTTCTGGGCGGGAGGCATGAACACTGAAGCTTTCTTT
CASSFWAGGMNTEAFF
>TRBD1|TRBV5-1|-|TRBJ2-7
TGCGCCAGCAGCACAAGTACAGGGGGCGCCTACGAGCAGTACTTC
CASSTSTGGAYEQYF
>-|TRBV4-1|-|TRBJ2-3
TGCGCCAGCAGCCAGGGCCTAGGGAGCACAGATACGCAGTATTTT
CASSQGLGSTDTQYF
>-|TRBV11-2|-|TRBJ1-1
TGTGCCAGCAGCGCACCTCGGGTCGTCAACACTGAAGCTTTCTTT
CASSAPRVVNTEAFF
>-|TRBV19|many|TRBJ1-2
TGTGCCAGTAGTATAGGGGGACCTCCCGGGGAAGGCTACACCTTC
CASSIGGPPGEGYTF
>-|TRBV6-5|medium-sized|TRBJ1-2
TGTGCCAGCAGTTACTTGGGACATACTAGCTATGGCTACACCTTC
CASSYLGHTSYGYTF
>TRBD1|TRBV19|few|TRBJ1-5
TGTGCCAGTAGTACCGACAGGGAGGGGAGCCAGCCCCAGCATTTT
CASSTDREGSQPQHF
>TRBD1|TRBV6-6|-|TRBJ1-5
TGTGCCAGCAGGTACCCGGGACAGCATCAGCCCCAGCATTTT
CASRYPGQHQPQHF
>TRBD2|TRBV30|-|TRBJ2-1
TGTGCCTGGAGTGTACTAGCGGGGGGCCCGAATGAGCAGTTCTTC
CAWSVLAGGPNEQFF
>TRBD1|TRBV5-1|-|TRBJ2-7
TGCGCCAGCAGCTTGGCCGCGACAGGGTTTGGCTCCTACGAGCAGTACTTC
CASSLAATGFGSYEQYF
>TRBD1|TRBV6-5|-|TRBJ2-3
TGTGCCAGCAGTTACCGACAGGGGGGAGGCACAGATACGCAGTATTTT
CASSYRQGGGTDTQYF
>-|TRBV9|-|TRBJ1-1
TGTGCCAGCAGCGTACTGGGGCAGCCGAACACTGAAGCTTTCTTT
CASSVLGQPNTEAFF
>-|TRBV2|-|TRBJ1-3
TGTGCCAGCAGTGAAGGGGGTTCTGGAAACACCATATATTTT
CASSEGGSGNTIYF
>-|TRBV28|few|TRBJ2-6
TGTGCCAGCACGTTTAGAACGGGCCATCGGACTGGGGCCAACGTCCTGACTTTC
CASTFRTGHRTGANVLTF
>-|TRBV28|-|TRBJ2-2
TGTGCCAGCAGGATAGCGGTTAACACCGGGGAGCTGTTTTTT
CASRIAVNTGELFF
>TRBD2|TRBV7-2|-|TRBJ2-2
TGTGCCAGCAGCCCTAACCCCCTAGCGGGGGGACGAACCGGGGAGCTGTTTTTT
CASSPNPLAGGRTGELFF
>TRBD1|TRBV7-9|-|TRBJ2-7
TGTGCCAGCAGCCTAACTGGGGCGGGACAGGGCCCCTACGAGCAGTACTTC
CASSLTGAGQGPYEQYF
>-|TRBV28|few|TRBJ1-5
TGTGCCAGCATTAAGCAGGGAGGCCAGCCCCAGCATTTT
CASIKQGGQPQHF
>-|TRBV11-3|-|TRBJ2-3
TGTGCCAGCAGCACCAACTTGCGAGGAGATACGCAGTATTTT
CASSTNLRGDTQYF
>TRBD1|TRBV15|few|TRBJ1-1
TGTGCCACCAGAGGTAACAGGGGACCTACTGAAGCTTTCTTT
CATRGNRGPTEAFF
>-|TRBV30|-|TRBJ2-1
TGTGCCTGGGGGGTCGGCTACAATGAGCAGTTCTTC
CAWGVGYNEQFF
>TRBD1|TRBV10-3|-|TRBJ2-3
TGTGCCATCAGTGTAACAGGGGGCACAGATACGCAGTATTTT
CAISVTGGTDTQYF
>-|TRBV5-1|-|TRBJ1-4
TGCGCCAGCAGCTTGGCCCGGGGAAATGAAAAACTGTTTTTT
CASSLARGNEKLFF
>TRBD1|TRBV7-9|-|TRBJ1-2
TGTGCCAGCAGCCGAAGCGGACAGGGTCACTATGGCTACACCTTC
CASSRSGQGHYGYTF
>-|TRBV4-1|-|TRBJ2-5
TGCGCCAGCAGCCAAGAGGGGGTCGGCCAAGAGACCCAGTACTTC
CASSQEGVGQETQYF
>-|TRBV2|-|TRBJ2-3
TGTGCCAGCAGTGTTCCCCGTGGGGGGACAGATACGCAGTATTTT
CASSVPRGGTDTQYF
>-|TRBV28|-|TRBJ1-2
TGTGCCAGCAGTTCGAAGACCGGGACAACTAACTATGGCTACACCTTC
CASSSKTGTTNYGYTF
>-|TRBV5-6|-|TRBJ2-1
TGTGCCAGCAGTCCCCCGCCCCCTGGGCGGTACAATGAGCAGTTCTTC
CASSPPPPGRYNEQFF
>TRBD2|TRBV10-3|-|TRBJ2-2
TGTGCCATCAGTGAAGCTAGCGGGAGGTCGGCCGGGGAGCTGTTTTTT
CAISEASGRSAGELFF
>TRBD2|TRBV28|once|TRBJ2-1
TGTGCCAGCTGCCCGACTAGCGGGGACTACAATGAGCAGTTCTTC
CASCPTSGDYNEQFF
>-|TRBV9|-|TRBJ2-1
TGTGCCAGCAGCGTAGCAGGGTTGGGGGCCCCCCCCGACAATGAGCAGTTCTTC
CASSVAGLGAPPDNEQFF
>-|TRBV19|-|TRBJ2-7
TGTGCCAGTAGTATGGGTGATCGGACGCACCCCCACGAGCAGTACTTC
CASSMGDRTHPHEQYF